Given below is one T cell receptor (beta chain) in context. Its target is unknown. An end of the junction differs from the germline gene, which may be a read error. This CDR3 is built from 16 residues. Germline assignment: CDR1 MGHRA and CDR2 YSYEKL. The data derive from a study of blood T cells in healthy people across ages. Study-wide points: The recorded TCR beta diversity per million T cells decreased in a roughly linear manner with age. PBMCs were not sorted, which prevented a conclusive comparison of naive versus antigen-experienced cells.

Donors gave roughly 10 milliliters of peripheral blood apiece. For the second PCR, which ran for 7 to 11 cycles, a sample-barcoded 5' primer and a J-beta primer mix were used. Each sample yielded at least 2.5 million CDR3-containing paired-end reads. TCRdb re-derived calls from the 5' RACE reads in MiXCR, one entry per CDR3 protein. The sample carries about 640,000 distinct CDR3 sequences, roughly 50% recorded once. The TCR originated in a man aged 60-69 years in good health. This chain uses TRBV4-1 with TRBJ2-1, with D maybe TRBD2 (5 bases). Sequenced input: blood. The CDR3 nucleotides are TGTGCCAGCAGCCCCAACCCGGGGAAAAGTCATCCTAAGCAGTTCTTC. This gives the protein CASSPNPGKSHPKQFF.